This T cell receptor (beta chain) was sequenced for a study of T cell responses to AZD1222 COVID-19 vaccine. General study findings and limits: Close to half of all spike-specific TCRs reportedly target regions of the variants that are unmutated. Clonal diversity may have been underestimated, and the donors were mostly white British, with more females than males. An increase in Spike-specific TCR breadth and depth was observed after two AZD1222 doses.

The ends were cut back, 0 bases at V and 5 bases at J, with 20 bases in the middle. This CDR3 spans 17 amino acids. Germline V gene lookup returns CDR1 SGHRS and CDR2 YFSETQ. To note about this clone: The antigen is unknown.

The assay was immunoSEQ multiplex PCR, and TCRdb's table has in-frame clones only and misses some. This table has about 180,000 clones, approximately 86% appearing once. The chain uses TRBV5-1 and TRBJ1-2, with D unclear. The receptor's source is an adult who received the AZD1222 COVID-19 vaccine. Sequencing was performed on peripheral blood, taken 28 days after the second AZD1222 dose. The CDR3 sequence is CASSLGEAEAVIYGYTF. CDR3 in DNA: TGCGCCAGCAGCTTGGGTGAGGCGGAGGCCGTTATTTATGGCTACACCTTC.